The next 5 T cell receptor beta chains were all read from a single sample in a study of blood T cell repertoires in COVID-19. TCRdb's table, derived via immunoSEQ multiplex PCR, lists solely in-frame clones and lacks some. The sample consists of around 230,000 clones, about 80% of them appearing once. What was sequenced was peripheral blood. Receptors were obtained from a woman aged 80 or over with acute or convalescent COVID-19.

The genes are TRBV28 and TRBJ2-7, with 10 positions matching TRBD1. Germline CDR1 is MDHEN and CDR2 is SYDVKM. V gave up 6 bases and J gave up 9 bases; unmatched junction bases: 2. This CDR3 is 11 amino acids long. CDR3 coding DNA: TGTGCCAGCAGCGGGGACAGGGGGCAGTACTTC. Protein product: CASSGDRGQYF.

The rearrangement joins TRBV3-1 (or the pseudogene TRBV3-2) to TRBJ2-3, with 8 nucleotides matching TRBD1. Germline CDR1 LGHDT, CDR2 YNNKEL (reference sequence). The CDR3 sequence is 16 residues long. V lost 2 bases, J lost 10 bases, and 14 bases stayed unmatched. The DNA of the CDR3 is TGTGCCAGCAGCCAACGAAGACAGGGGTTTCCCTTTTCGCAGTATTTT. It translates to CASSQRRQGFPFSQYF.

CDR3 bases: TGTGCCTGGGCCCTTAGACAGGGGAACTATGGCTACACCTTC. It is translated as CAWALRQGNYGYTF. V usage is TRBV30 and J usage is TRBJ1-2; 8 nucleotides align to TRBD1. This CDR3 is built from 14 residues. V was pared by 5 bases and J by 2 bases, with 7 bases of the junction left unmatched. Germline-derived CDR1 and CDR2 are GTSNPN and SVGIG (reference sequence).

This sequence joins TRBV28 and TRBJ2-5, with D maybe TRBD2 (6 bases). Germline assignment: CDR1 MDHEN and CDR2 SYDVKM. V lost 4 bases and J 4 bases, leaving 10 bases between the germline ends. CDR3 length: 13 amino acids. The CDR3 spells CASSSPGVETQYF. CDR3 nucleotide sequence: TGTGCCAGCAGTTCCCCGGGGGTAGAGACCCAGTACTTC.

The chain employs TRBV3-1 (or the pseudogene TRBV3-2) and TRBJ2-2; 9 nucleotides agree with TRBD2. The ends lost 4 bases at V and 1 base at J; junction bases unmatched: 4. Per the germline V gene, CDR1 is LGHDT and CDR2 is YNNKEL (reference sequence). CDR3 length: 16 amino acids. The DNA of the CDR3 is TGTGCCAGCAGCCCCCCACTAGCGGGGAACACCGGGGAGCTGTTTTTT. Translation gives CASSPPLAGNTGELFF.